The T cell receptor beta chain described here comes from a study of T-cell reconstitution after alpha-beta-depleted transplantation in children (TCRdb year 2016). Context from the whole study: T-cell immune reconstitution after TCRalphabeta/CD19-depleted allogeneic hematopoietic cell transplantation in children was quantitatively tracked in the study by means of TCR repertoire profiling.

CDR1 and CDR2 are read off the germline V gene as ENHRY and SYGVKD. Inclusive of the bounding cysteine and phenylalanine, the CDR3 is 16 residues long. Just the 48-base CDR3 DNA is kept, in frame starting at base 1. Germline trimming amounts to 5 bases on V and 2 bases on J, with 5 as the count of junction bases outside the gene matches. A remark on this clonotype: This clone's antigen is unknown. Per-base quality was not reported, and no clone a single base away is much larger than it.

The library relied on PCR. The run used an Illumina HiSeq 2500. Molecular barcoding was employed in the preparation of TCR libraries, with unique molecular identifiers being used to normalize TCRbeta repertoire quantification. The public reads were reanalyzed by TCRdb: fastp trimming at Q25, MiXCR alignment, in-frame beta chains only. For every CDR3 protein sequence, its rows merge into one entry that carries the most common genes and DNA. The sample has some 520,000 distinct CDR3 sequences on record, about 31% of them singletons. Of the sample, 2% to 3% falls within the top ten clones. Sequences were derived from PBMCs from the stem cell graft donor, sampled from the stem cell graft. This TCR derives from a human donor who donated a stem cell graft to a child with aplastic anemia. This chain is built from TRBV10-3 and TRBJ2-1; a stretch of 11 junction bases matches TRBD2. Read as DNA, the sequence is TGTGCCATCAGTCCAACTAGCGGGGGCCCCTACAATGAGCAGTTCTTC. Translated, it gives CAISPTSGGPYNEQFF.